A selection of T cell receptor beta chains follows, all from one sample in a study of blood T cell repertoires in COVID-19. Repertoires were generated with immunoSEQ multiplex PCR, while TCRdb's copy carries only in-frame clones and drops some. The top ten hold roughly 12% of the sample, which has about 480,000 clones, around 88% seen once. Sequencing was performed on peripheral blood. These receptors were collected from a woman aged 45-65 years with COVID-19, enrolled during active disease. Both conserved end residues are part of each CDR3. D genes are given only for firm matches. Clone size is shown for a subset of rows, as once, few, many or a class of expanded clone.

V	J	D	size	DNA	CDR3
TRBV7-8	TRBJ1-6	-	-	TGTGCCAGCAGCTTAGGACAGGCAGGCTCCTATAATTCACCCCTCCACTTT	CASSLGQAGSYNSPLHF
TRBV10-3	TRBJ1-1	-	-	TGTGCCCTCTGGATTGAGGGAGCTTTCTTT	CALWIEGAFF
TRBV6-2/TRBV6-3	TRBJ1-6	-	few	TGTGCCAGCAGTTACTCCCTGAATTCACCCCTCCACTTT	CASSYSLNSPLHF
TRBV30	TRBJ2-1	-	-	TGTGCCTGGAGTTTTATCACAGGCGCCAATGAGCAGTTCTTC	CAWSFITGANEQFF
TRBV18	TRBJ1-1	TRBD1	few	TGTGCCAGCTTGGGGACAGCGAACACTGAAGCTTTCTTT	CASLGTANTEAFF
TRBV19	TRBJ1-3	-	-	TGTGCCAGTAGTATTGGAGAAGCTGGAAACACCATATATTTT	CASSIGEAGNTIYF
TRBV27	TRBJ2-7	-	-	TGTGCCAGCAGTTTATCAGCCGTCTCCTACGAGCAGTACTTC	CASSLSAVSYEQYF
TRBV7-6	TRBJ2-7	-	once	TGTGCCAGCAGCCTACTAAACGGAGGAAAGTACGAGCAGTACTTC	CASSLLNGGKYEQYF
TRBV9	TRBJ1-1	TRBD1	-	TGTGCCAGCAGCGCAACCCGGGACAGGGGTAGTACTGAAGCTTTCTTT	CASSATRDRGSTEAFF
TRBV7-2	TRBJ1-1	-	-	TGTGCCAGCAGCTTAGCCGGAGACACTGAAGCTTTCTTT	CASSLAGDTEAFF
TRBV19	TRBJ1-4	-	-	TGTGCCAGTAGTCAGGGCCTCCAAGAAGGGGCAGAAAAACTGTTTTTT	CASSQGLQEGAEKLFF
TRBV10-1	TRBJ2-2	-	-	TGCGCCACCCAGGAGGGAAGGAGGTCCGGGGAGCTGTTTTTT	CATQEGRRSGELFF
TRBV2	TRBJ1-5	-	once	TGTGCCAGCAGTGAAAATCGGGGATCGGCAGGCGTTATTGCTTTT	CASSENRGSAGVIAF
TRBV15	TRBJ1-2	-	once	TGTGCCACCAGCAGAGCGGGAAGTGGCTACACCTTC	CATSRAGSGYTF
TRBV5-1	TRBJ2-7	TRBD1	few	TGCGCCAGCAGCACTTCCCGACAGGGAACCTACGAGCAGTACTTC	CASSTSRQGTYEQYF
TRBV7-6	TRBJ2-3	TRBD2	-	TGTGCCAGCAGCCCCCTCGCGGCTAGCGGGGGAATAGATACGCAGTATTTT	CASSPLAASGGIDTQYF
TRBV4-1	TRBJ1-1	TRBD1	-	TGCGCCAGCAGCCTTCAGGGGGGACCTGAAGCTTTCTTT	CASSLQGGPEAFF
TRBV6-5	TRBJ1-5	-	once	TGTGCCAGCAGGCCACTTTCCTCAGGACCCCAGCATTTT	CASRPLSSGPQHF
TRBV18	TRBJ2-5	TRBD1	-	TGTGCCAGCTCACCTAGGGGACAGGATCAAGAGACCCAGTACTTC	CASSPRGQDQETQYF
TRBV4-1	TRBJ2-7	TRBD1	-	TGCGCCAGCAGCCATCCCGACAGGGGCCCATCCGAGCAGTACTTC	CASSHPDRGPSEQYF
TRBV3-1/TRBV3-2	TRBJ1-5	TRBD1	-	TGTGCCAGCAGCCCCAGAGGACAGGGGCTTAATCAGCCCCAGCATTTT	CASSPRGQGLNQPQHF
TRBV5-1	TRBJ1-1	-	-	TGCGCCAGCAGTTCCTACGGGGACACTGAAGCTTTCTTT	CASSSYGDTEAFF
TRBV5-1	TRBJ2-2	-	-	TGCGCCAGCGGCAGGAACACCGGGGAGCTGTTTTTT	CASGRNTGELFF
TRBV15	TRBJ1-1	-	once	TGTGCCACCAGCAGAGTCCGTGACACTGAAGCTTTCTTT	CATSRVRDTEAFF
TRBV24-1	TRBJ1-4	-	once	TGTGCCACCAGTGACCAATACAGGGATTGGAGGACTAATGAAAAACTGTTTTTT	CATSDQYRDWRTNEKLFF
TRBV7-2	TRBJ1-2	-	-	TGTGCCGGAGAGTCCGGGGGACCTACTAACTATGGCTACACCTTC	CAGESGGPTNYGYTF
TRBV18	TRBJ1-2	-	-	TGTGCCAGCTCACGACTGGAGGGCCATGGCTACACCTTC	CASSRLEGHGYTF
TRBV3-1/TRBV3-2	TRBJ2-2	-	-	TGTGCCAGCAGCCAAGGCAGGGTCGATCGAACCGGGGAGCTGTTTTTT	CASSQGRVDRTGELFF
TRBV18	TRBJ1-4	TRBD1	-	TGTGCCAGCTCACCCGGGACAGATGAAAAACTGTTTTTT	CASSPGTDEKLFF
TRBV4-1	TRBJ2-7	-	-	TGCGCCAGCAGCCAAGATAGTCCGGGTTTCACCTACGAGCAGTACTTC	CASSQDSPGFTYEQYF
TRBV19	TRBJ1-5	-	-	TGTGCCAGTAGTCCCCACCTGGGGGGGGAAGGCAATCAGCCCCAGCATTTT	CASSPHLGGEGNQPQHF
TRBV24-1	TRBJ2-3	-	-	TGTGCCACCAGTCCAGGACAGACAATCACAGATACGCAGTATTTT	CATSPGQTITDTQYF
TRBV18	TRBJ1-3	-	-	TGTGCCAGCTTCGTTACAGGGAGCTCTGGAAACACCATATATTTT	CASFVTGSSGNTIYF
TRBV13	TRBJ2-7	-	-	TGTGCCAGCAGCCTCAGGACACCCAACTACGAGCAGTACTTC	CASSLRTPNYEQYF
TRBV7-9	TRBJ1-2	-	-	TGTGCCAGCAGCCCCGGGGACTATGGCTACACCTTC	CASSPGDYGYTF
TRBV28	TRBJ1-4	-	-	TGTGCCAGCAATCTTCACAGTTCGCGTGAAAAACTGTTTTTT	CASNLHSSREKLFF
TRBV11-3	TRBJ1-5	-	once	TGTGCCAGCAGCTTCGCAGGTTATAGCAATCAGCCCCAGCATTTT	CASSFAGYSNQPQHF
TRBV13	TRBJ2-7	TRBD1	-	TGTGCCAGCAGCCCACGGGGACAGGGAAAAGAGCAGTACTTC	CASSPRGQGKEQYF
TRBV5-4	TRBJ2-5	TRBD1	-	TGTGCCAGCAGCTTGCAAGGCAGGGGGCAGGAGACCCAGTACTTC	CASSLQGRGQETQYF
TRBV7-3	TRBJ1-1	-	-	TGTGCCAGCAGCTTGAAGGGGTGGACTGAAGCTTTCTTT	CASSLKGWTEAFF
TRBV19	TRBJ1-5	TRBD1	-	TGTGCGGCCACAGGGGGCCTAGGTCAGCCCCAGCATTTT	CAATGGLGQPQHF